This T cell receptor beta chain was observed in a study of cytomegalovirus exposure and HLA in healthy donors. Whole-study context: About 80 million unique TCRs from HLA-typed donors were held in an early data release. Whole-study results and caveats: CMV serostatus was the only immune exposure information that was available. Roughly uniform depth of sequencing across donors was assumed in presence/absence analyses.

CDR1 and CDR2 (germline): SGHRS, YFSETQ. CDR3 length: 13 residues. The J segment lost 3 bases and the V segment lost 5 bases, leaving 4 bases of the junction unmatched. PCR primers comprised 60 Vbeta and 13 Jbeta primers. Data came from immunoSEQ multiplex PCR; TCRdb stores just in-frame clones and leaves some out. The sample's table shows roughly 80,000 clones. As to this clone: As yet, its antigen is unknown.

The rearrangement joins TRBV5-1 to TRBJ1-2, with 7 bases lining up with TRBD1. The TCR sequence derives from a girl aged 5-17 years in good health and CMV-seropositive. The specimen was PBMCs. The CDR3 loop is CASSLDRDYGYTF. Here the CDR3 DNA reads TGCGCCAGCAGTCTCGACAGGGACTATGGCTACACCTTC.